These T cell receptor beta chains were read from a single sample in a study of blood T cell repertoires in COVID-19. Assay used: immunoSEQ multiplex PCR; TCRdb lists only in-frame clones, some missing. Among approximately 43,000 clones listed, about four fifths were seen once. Source material: peripheral blood. The receptors originated from a man aged 40-49 years with active or convalescent COVID-19. Both conserved end residues are part of each CDR3.

v_call cdr3_aa
TRBV3-1/TRBV3-2 CASSLMTGNYGYTF
TRBV28 CASGGSSYNSPLHF
TRBV19 CASREQGRGYTF
TRBV19 CASIERVRGLSTEAFF
TRBV6-6 CASSYRTGANSPLHF
TRBV5-6 CASSSSGPTYNEQFF
TRBV7-9 CASSPLTSGGPGELFF
TRBV9 CASSAGQSRQETQYF
TRBV28 CASSPPPGSFTYEQYF
TRBV7-2 CASRSRALNTEAFF
TRBV5-8 CASSLEGKRGGYTF
TRBV6-6 CASSSDTYQPQHF
TRBV4-2 CASSQASNTEAFF
TRBV7-2 CASSSRDRNTGELFF
TRBV14 CASSHILAGSYEQYF
TRBV28 CASSPRDSRRQYF
TRBV6-5 CASSQTGTSYEQYF
TRBV18 CASSRDTYGYTF
TRBV9 CASSVEATGSGYGYTF
TRBV4-1 CASSQLGNNPNYEQYF
TRBV28 CASRTTGAGDTQYF
TRBV4-1 CASSQPRDRIVGDSGNTIYF
TRBV6-2/TRBV6-3 CASSSWDNNNYGYTF
TRBV18 CASSLTGTGETQYF
TRBV6-4 CATASGTGNEQYF
TRBV11-2 CASSSPRQGENTGELFF
TRBV30 CAWSPGHTEAFF
TRBV6-1 CASIPGGFFPYEQYF
TRBV7-2 CASSLVQGNSPLHF
TRBV4-2 CASSQEANLHTEAFF
TRBV19 CASTYLADTEAFF
TRBV9 CASSPRRFGTEAFF
TRBV11-3 CASSLDSSTGAETQYF
TRBV29-1 CSVADPGSGNTIYF
TRBV29-1 CSVEGLWEMGTDTQYF
TRBV6-5 CASSWTGTDTYEQYF
TRBV5-1 CASSFSTGANEKLFF
TRBV19 CASSPMDRRGYTF
TRBV7-9 CASSLEQEAFF
TRBV7-9 CASSLLAGGRDTQYF
TRBV6-6 CASRPATGADNEQFF
TRBV29-1 CSVGRGQGTGELFF
TRBV14 CASRPGQGFYGYTF
TRBV5-4 CASSPPGGGTTNTGELFF
TRBV5-1 CASSPQYSGTGSHEQYF
TRBV29-1 CSVEEQGLEKLFF
TRBV15 CATSRDRGTAYGYTF
TRBV12-5 CASGLVRTVLLLNQPQHF
TRBV5-4 CASSLGLAGSTDTQYF
TRBV3-1/TRBV3-2 CASSQPSLRTEQFF
TRBV7-6 CASSFDRGHYEQYF
TRBV7-2 CASSLAEGPYGYTF
TRBV28 CASSLKGTEAFF